The text below deals with one T cell receptor (beta chain). What this receptor recognizes is not known. No quality values exist for individual bases; no much larger clone is one base distant. A cohort of about 30 patients with locally advanced or metastatic urothelial carcinoma, treated at Memorial Sloan Kettering on a trial protocol, was included. Peripheral blood mononuclear cells were collected pretreatment and during treatment, at between 1 and 8 total time points per patient. The Qiagen DNeasy Blood extraction kit was used to purify genomic DNA from total PBMCs and tumor samples. Collected pretreatment and during treatment, PBMCs were isolated and stored as previously described. The entry originates in a study of PD-L1 blockade in urothelial cancer (dated by TCRdb to about 2017). With respect to the entire study: All patients started therapy around 2014 and received atezolizumab 1,200 mg intravenously every 3 weeks. About 85% of the 29 patients were males with bladder-origin urothelial cancer, and about 65% of the roughly 30 reported a prior smoking history. An ECOG performance status of 0 or 1 was recorded for the patients, and 0 to 3 prior chemotherapy regimens had been received by the patients. Blood samples were analyzed at 3 weeks after treatment start (second dose) and at 6 weeks after treatment start. Blood samples gave median yields of about 150,000 T cells and around 88,000 unique TCRs, along with a median clonality of 0.080. Somatic, immune and clinical correlates of response to PD-L1 blockade with atezolizumab in urothelial cancer were the focus of an exploratory multi-omic analysis. Pretreatment tumor samples, along with matched peripheral blood serially collected before and after atezolizumab treatment, were subjected to TCR sequencing. Durable clinical benefit was defined as a progression-free survival longer than 6 months, and TCR features were additionally tested against progression-free survival and overall survival. In the same patients who had TCR sequencing, pretreatment tumors also underwent whole exome sequencing and RNA sequencing. Durable clinical benefit was achieved by nine patients but not by the remaining 20. Pretreatment blood TCR-seq was available for 27 to 30 patients, at least one posttreatment blood collection was obtained for about 24 patients, and tumor TCR-seq was available for about 24 patients.

The paper as a whole reports these results and caveats: Among patients with durable benefit, tumor-associated TCR clones showed greater expansion in peripheral blood 3 weeks after treatment started (n ≈ 20, p = 0.022). A pretreatment peripheral blood TCR clonality below the median was linked to improved progression-free and overall survival. Because the sample size was small (n of about 30) and many exploratory analyses were performed, the results are intended to be hypothesis-generating.

Each PCR received spiked-in synthetic TCR analog templates so that absolute template abundance could be estimated from read counts. The immunoSEQ assay used bias-controlled V and J gene primers to amplify TCRbeta CDR3 regions from genomic DNA. Sequencing of rearranged TCRbeta segments was performed at approximately 20X coverage. The authors processed their data as follows. Sequencing errors were corrected by clustering, and CDR3s were annotated against IMGT so that V, D and J genes could be assigned. Out-of-frame and stop-codon sequences were excluded, and only productive TCRbeta rearrangements were used in downstream analyses. To compute clonality, Shannon entropy was normalized by the log of the number of unique productive sequences and then subtracted from one. Clones differing between time points or between blood and tumor were identified by Fisher's exact test with Benjamini-Hochberg correction at adjusted p below 0.01. TCRdb retrieved this table from immuneACCESS and kept in-frame rearrangements only. Not all clones are present; in checked studies, unresolved V genes account for under half, and no reason is known for the remainder. V and J calls and clone size follow that table, whereas D and trimming were derived from the DNA. The sample table lists 90,000 to 120,000 clones, roughly 88% of them with a count of one. Jointly, the top ten make up 2% to 2.5% of the sample.

The cysteine opens and the phenylalanine closes a CDR3 of 15 amino acids. Just CDR3 DNA is preserved here, 45 bases in frame from base 1. Unmatched junction bases come to 5, with V trimmed by 4 bases and J by 2 bases. The germline V gene yields SGHRS for CDR1 and YFSETQ for CDR2. This receptor was obtained from a man over 45 with urothelial cancer. The V and J genes are TRBV5-1 and TRBJ2-7; the junction holds 11 bases that match TRBD2. Sequenced material: PBMCs, taken around atezolizumab (anti-PD-L1) treatment. The CDR3 protein: CASSPGTSGPYEQYF. The nucleotides read TGCGCCAGCAGCCCCGGGACTAGCGGACCCTACGAGCAGTACTTC.